This TCR beta chain is from a study of post-analysis software for immune sequencing data. The TCR beta cDNA libraries carried unique molecular identifiers. The authors obtained 400,000 to 600,000 cDNA molecules from roughly 1.1 to 9.2 million T cells. TCRdb called the PCR reads again in MiXCR, with one record for every CDR3 protein. Altogether a few hundred thousand distinct CDR3 sequences are present, 30% to 40% being singletons, with the ten largest covering around 8%. The CDR3 sequence is 14 residues long. V was clipped by 10 bases and J by 5 bases; unmatched bases: 11. The germline CDR1 and CDR2 sequences are MDHEN and SYDVKM. As concerns this clonotype: Its specificity is unknown.

Overall study findings and caveats: TRBV5-6, TRBV5-1 and TRBV20-1 belonged to a set of roughly 5 TRBV segments that were more frequent in patients than controls. Samples from one preparation batch, clustered by F measure, grouped strongly together. Normalized Chao1 diversity in multiple sclerosis patients fell significantly below that of controls.

This rearrangement joins TRBV28 to TRBJ2-1, with 7 nucleotides matching TRBD2. The source of this sequence is a girl aged 2 to 9 with multiple sclerosis. Sample: blood. The CDR3 DNA sequence: TGTGCCACCCGCTGGGGGGAGGGGCACAATGAGCAGTTCTTC. It yields the protein CATRWGEGHNEQFF. The complete variable domain, with remaining parts taken from reference TRBV28 and TRBJ2-1, reads DVKVTQSSRYLVKRTGEKVFLECVQDMDHENMFWYRQDPGLGLRLIYFSYDVKMKEKGDIPEGYSVSREKKERFSLILESASTNQTSMYLCATRWGEGHNEQFFGPGTRLTVL.